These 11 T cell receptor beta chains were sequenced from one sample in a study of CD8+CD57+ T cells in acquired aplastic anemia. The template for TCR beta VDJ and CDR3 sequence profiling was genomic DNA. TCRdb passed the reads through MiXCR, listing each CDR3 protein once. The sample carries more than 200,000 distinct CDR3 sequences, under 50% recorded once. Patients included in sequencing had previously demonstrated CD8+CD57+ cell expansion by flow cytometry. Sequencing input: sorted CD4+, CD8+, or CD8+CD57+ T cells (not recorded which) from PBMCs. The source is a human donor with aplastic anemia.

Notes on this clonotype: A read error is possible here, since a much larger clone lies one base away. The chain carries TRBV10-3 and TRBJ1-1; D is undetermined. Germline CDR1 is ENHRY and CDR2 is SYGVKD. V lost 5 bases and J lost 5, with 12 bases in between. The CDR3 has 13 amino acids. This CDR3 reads CAISYSRRTEAFF. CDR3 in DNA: TGTGCCATCAGTTACTCCCGGAGGACTGAAGCTTTCTTT.

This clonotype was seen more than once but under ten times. The CDR3 sequence is CASSPRPDRRDETQYF. CDR3 DNA: TGTGCCAGCAGCCCCCGACCGGACAGGCGAGATGAGACCCAGTACTTC. V is TRBV6-5 and J is TRBJ2-5; the match to TRBD1 covers 7 bases. Germline V gene data show CDR1 as MNHEY and CDR2 as SVGAGI. The CDR3 totals 16 residues. The junction had 15 bases not matched to a gene; V was cut back by 6 bases and J by 5 bases.

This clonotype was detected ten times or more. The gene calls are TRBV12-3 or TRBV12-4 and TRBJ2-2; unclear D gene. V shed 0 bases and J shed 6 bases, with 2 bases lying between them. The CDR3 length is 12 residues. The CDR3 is CASSLAPGELFF. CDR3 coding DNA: TGTGCCAGCAGTTTAGCGCCCGGGGAGCTGTTTTTT.

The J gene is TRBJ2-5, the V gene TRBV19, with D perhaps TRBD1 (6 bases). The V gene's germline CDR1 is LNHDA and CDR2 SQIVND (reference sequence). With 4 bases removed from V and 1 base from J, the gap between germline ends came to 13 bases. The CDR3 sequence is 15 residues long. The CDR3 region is CASSKLLDSQETQYF. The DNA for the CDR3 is TGTGCCAGTAGTAAACTACTGGACAGCCAAGAGACCCAGTACTTC.

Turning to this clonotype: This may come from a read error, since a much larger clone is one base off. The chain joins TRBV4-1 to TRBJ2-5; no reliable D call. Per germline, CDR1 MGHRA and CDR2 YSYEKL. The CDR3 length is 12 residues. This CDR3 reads CASSLVKGTQYF. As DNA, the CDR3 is TGTGCCAGCAGCTTGGTGAAGGGGACCCAGTACTTC.

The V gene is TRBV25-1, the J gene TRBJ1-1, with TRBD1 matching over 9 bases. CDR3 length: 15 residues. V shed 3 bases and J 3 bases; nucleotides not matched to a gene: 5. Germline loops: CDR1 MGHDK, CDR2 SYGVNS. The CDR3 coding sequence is TGTGCCAGCAGTGAGTACAGGGGGCGAGACACTGAAGCTTTCTTT. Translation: CASSEYRGRDTEAFF.

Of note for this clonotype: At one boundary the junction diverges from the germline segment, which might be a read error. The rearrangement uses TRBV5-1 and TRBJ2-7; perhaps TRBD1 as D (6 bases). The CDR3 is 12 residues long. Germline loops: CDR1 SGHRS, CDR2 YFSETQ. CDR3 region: CASSLGQAGKQF. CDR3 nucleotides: TGCGCCAGCAGCTTGGGACAGGCGGGCAAGCAGTTC.

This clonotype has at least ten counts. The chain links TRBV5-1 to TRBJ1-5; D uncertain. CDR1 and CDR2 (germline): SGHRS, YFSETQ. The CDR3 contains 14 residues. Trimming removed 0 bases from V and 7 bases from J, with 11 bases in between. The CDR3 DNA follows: TGCGCCAGCAGCTTGGGAGAGGTTGGGCAGCCCCAGCATTTT. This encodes CASSLGEVGQPQHF.

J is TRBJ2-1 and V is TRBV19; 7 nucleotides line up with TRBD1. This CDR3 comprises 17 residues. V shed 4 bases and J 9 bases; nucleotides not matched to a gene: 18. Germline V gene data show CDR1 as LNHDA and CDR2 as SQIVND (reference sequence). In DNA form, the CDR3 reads TGTGCCAGTAGTACGACAGGGAACCCGGGCCATCATACTGAGCAGTTCTTC. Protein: CASSTTGNPGHHTEQFF.

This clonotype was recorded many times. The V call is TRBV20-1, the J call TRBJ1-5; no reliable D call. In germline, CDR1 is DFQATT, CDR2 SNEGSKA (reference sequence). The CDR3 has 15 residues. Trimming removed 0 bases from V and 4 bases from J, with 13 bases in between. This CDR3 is CSARDPNGNNQPQHF. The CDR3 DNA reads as TGCAGTGCTAGAGATCCGAACGGGAATAATCAGCCCCAGCATTTT.

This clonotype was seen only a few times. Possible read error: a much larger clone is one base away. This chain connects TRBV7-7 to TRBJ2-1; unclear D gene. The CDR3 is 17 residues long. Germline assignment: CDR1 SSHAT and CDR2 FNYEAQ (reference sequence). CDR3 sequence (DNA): TGTGCTAGCAGCTTAGTGTTACCGGGCTTGGGTTCCAATGAGCGGTTCTTC. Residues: CASSLVLPGLGSNERFF.